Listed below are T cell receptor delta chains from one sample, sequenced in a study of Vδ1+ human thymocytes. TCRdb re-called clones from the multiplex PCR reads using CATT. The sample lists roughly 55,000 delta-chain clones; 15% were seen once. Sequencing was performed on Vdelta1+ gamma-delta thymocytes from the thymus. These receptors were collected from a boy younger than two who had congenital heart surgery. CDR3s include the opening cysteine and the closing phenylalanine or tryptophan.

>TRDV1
CALGVVRVLGDTRPYTDKLIF
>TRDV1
CALGELKRSYPGGYYPTDKLIF
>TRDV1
CALGEDWDPGSYTDKLIF
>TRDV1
CALGELSRYWGYTDKLIF
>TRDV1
CALGEPPFLPECRGSTLGDKLIF
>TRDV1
CALGDLRSVLGDYTDKLIF
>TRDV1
CALGELPTRGIGGYTDKLIF
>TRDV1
CALGFQAFLYWGPQDTDKLIF
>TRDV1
CALGEPSLPTLLGATSDTDKLIF
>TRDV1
CALGELGAQGGDTPGTDKLIF
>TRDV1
CALGELVPLGGHTDKLIF
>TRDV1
CALGERPPTGDTYKLIF
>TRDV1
CALGGDFLLGVHTDKLIF
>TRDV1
CALGEVGSTRLGIPGYTDKLIF
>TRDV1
CALGPSQFSVLGATDKLIF
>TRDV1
CALGEPRGRGIPYTDKLIF
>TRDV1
CALGELTHFQPSTGGYFGADKLIF
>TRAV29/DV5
CSVLLCSKKHLYWGFHTDKLIF
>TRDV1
CALAEGLPTLGLGENGLIF
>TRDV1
CALGEGSYWLGDHKTPYTDKLIF
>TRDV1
CALGSPRTLVTDKLIF
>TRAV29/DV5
CAANGLYTDKLIF
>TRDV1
CALGCTPSFYWGIRSQPYTDKLIF
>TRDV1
CALGDHSLDRKVLGDSKLIF
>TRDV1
CALGELPWSFDLLGDTITDKLIF
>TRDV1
CALGPAPLVGGYANTDKLIF
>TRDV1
CALGPKVGGYPPLYTDKLIF
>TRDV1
CALGERLPLSTDKLIF
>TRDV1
CALGELWPVLGDRETDKLIF
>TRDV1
CALGEGTTRTGLVADTDKLIF
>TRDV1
CALGERRYDPGHDKLIF
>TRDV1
CALGDPAFRGSTGWDKLIF
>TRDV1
CALVNVGYAGYTDKLIF
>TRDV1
CALGELAYWGISTDKLIF
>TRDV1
CALGELGVILTYWYTDKLIF
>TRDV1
CALGELFPVDWGNTDKLIF
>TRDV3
CAALPVPRPLIF
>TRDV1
CALGDPKDIRFRLTGMRPHTDKLIF
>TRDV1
CALGELFSRINDKLIF
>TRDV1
CALGEELELKLIF
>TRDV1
CALGRYCTGGVTDKLIF
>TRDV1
CALGEREGITDKLIF
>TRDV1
CALATHTGGCCTDKLIF
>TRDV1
CALGELLGVGTGGYDYTDKLIF
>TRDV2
CACDSFYWGISDKLIF
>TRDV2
CACDTRYWGIVTDKLIF
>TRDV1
CAPQGGGYDDVDKLIF
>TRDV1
CALGECTPKRLWGKLIF
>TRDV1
CALGNGPRGGYATDKLIF
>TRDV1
CALGERVFPLSFTGGRYTDKLIF
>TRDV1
CALGEHPLFLRRGYAGFDKLIF
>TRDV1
CALGAYATGAVADKLIF
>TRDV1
CALGVSLFWGLPYTDKLIF
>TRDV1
CALGNPSCLVPKTGGAQGHTDKLIF
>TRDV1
CALGAVTGDTRSYTDKLIF